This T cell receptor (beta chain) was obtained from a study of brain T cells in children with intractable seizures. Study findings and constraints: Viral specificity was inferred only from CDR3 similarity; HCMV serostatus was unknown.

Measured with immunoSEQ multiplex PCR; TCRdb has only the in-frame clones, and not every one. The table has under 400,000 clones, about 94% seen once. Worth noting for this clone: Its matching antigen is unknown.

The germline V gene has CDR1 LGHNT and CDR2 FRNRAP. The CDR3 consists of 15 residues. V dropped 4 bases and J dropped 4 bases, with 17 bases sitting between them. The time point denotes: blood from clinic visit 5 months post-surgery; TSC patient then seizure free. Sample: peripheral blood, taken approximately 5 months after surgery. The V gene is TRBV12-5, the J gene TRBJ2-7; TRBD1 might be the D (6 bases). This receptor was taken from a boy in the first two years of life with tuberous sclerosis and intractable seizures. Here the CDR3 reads CASGSNPGHSYEQYF. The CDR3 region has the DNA TGTGCTAGTGGTTCGAATCCGGGACACTCTTACGAGCAGTACTTC.